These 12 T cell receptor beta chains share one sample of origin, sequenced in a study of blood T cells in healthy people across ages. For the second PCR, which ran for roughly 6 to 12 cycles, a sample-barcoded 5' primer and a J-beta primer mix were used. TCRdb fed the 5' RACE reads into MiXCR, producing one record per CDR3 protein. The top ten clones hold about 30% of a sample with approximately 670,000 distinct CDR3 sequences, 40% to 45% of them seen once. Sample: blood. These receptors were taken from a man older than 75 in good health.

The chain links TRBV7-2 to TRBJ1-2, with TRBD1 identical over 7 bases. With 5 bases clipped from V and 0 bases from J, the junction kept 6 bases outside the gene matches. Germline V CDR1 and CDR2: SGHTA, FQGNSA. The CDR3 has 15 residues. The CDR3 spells CASSPGTVANYGYTF. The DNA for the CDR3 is TGTGCCAGCAGCCCGGGGACAGTTGCTAACTATGGCTACACCTTC.

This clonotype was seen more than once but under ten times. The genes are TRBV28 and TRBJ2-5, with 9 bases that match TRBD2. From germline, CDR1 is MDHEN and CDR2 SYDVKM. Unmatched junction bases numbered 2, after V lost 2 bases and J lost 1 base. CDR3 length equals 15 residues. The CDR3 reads CASSLVTSGQETQYF. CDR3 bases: TGTGCCAGCAGTTTAGTGACTAGCGGCCAAGAGACCCAGTACTTC. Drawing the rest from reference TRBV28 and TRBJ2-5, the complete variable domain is DVKVTQSSRYLVKRTGEKVFLECVQDMDHENMFWYRQDPGLGLRLIYFSYDVKMKEKGDIPEGYSVSREKKERFSLILESASTNQTSMYLCASSLVTSGQETQYFGPGTRLLVL.

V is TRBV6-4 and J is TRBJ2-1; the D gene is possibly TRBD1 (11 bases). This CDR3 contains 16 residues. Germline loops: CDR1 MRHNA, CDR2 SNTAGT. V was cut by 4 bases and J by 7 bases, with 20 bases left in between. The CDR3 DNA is TGTGCCAGCAGTGTACTAGCGGGACAGGGGGTGAATGAGCAGTTCTTC. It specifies CASSVLAGQGVNEQFF.

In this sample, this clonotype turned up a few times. The CDR3: CASSQERTSGRDEQFF. The CDR3 bases are TGCGCCAGCAGCCAAGAGAGGACTAGCGGGAGGGATGAGCAGTTCTTC. This chain connects TRBV4-3 to TRBJ2-1; TRBD2 matches 15 bases. The J segment lost 8 bases and the V segment lost 0 bases, leaving 2 bases of the junction unmatched. CDR1 is LGHNA and CDR2 is YSLEER in the germline V gene. The CDR3 is made up of 16 amino acids.

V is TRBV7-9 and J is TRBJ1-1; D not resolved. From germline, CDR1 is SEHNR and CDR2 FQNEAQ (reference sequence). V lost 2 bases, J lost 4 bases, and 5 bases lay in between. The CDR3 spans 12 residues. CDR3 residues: CASSLTITEAFF. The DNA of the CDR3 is TGTGCCAGCAGCTTAACCATCACTGAAGCTTTCTTT.

The CDR3 DNA is TGTGCCAGCAGCTTTACCTTCAATCAGCCCCAGCATTTT. It codes for CASSFTFNQPQHF. The V call is TRBV7-2, the J call TRBJ1-5; D unclear. This CDR3 is 13 amino acids long. The ends were cut back, 3 bases at V and 3 bases at J, with 6 bases in the middle. CDR1 and CDR2 (germline): SGHTA, FQGNSA.

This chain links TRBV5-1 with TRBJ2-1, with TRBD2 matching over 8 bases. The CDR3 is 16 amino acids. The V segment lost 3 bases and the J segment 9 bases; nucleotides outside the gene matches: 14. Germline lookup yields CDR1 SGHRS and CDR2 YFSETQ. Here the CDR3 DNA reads TGCGCCAGCAGCTCCAGCGGGGGACTACCGACGATTGAGCAGTTCTTC. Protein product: CASSSSGGLPTIEQFF.

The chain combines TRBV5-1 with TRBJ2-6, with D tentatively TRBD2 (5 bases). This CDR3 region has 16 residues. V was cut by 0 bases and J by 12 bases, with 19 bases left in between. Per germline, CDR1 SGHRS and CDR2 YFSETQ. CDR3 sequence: CASSLGSPRANRVLTF. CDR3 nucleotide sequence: TGCGCCAGCAGCTTGGGTAGTCCGCGGGCCAACCGCGTCCTGACTTTC.

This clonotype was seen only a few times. The CDR3, as DNA: TGCAGTGCCACACAGGGGCCCAATTCACCCCTCCACTTT. Translating it yields CSATQGPNSPLHF. The rearrangement links TRBV20-1 to TRBJ1-6; 7 bases line up with TRBD1. The CDR3 loop spans 13 amino acids. Trimming cost V 6 bases and J 7 bases; bases outside gene matches: 6. The germline V gene has CDR1 DFQATT and CDR2 SNEGSKA (reference sequence).

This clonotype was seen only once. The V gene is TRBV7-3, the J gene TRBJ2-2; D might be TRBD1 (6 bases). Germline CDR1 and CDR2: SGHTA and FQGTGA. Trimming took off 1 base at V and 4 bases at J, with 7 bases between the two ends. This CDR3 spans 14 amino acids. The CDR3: CASSLNRVTGELFF. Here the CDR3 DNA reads TGTGCCAGCAGCTTAAACAGGGTCACCGGGGAGCTGTTTTTT.

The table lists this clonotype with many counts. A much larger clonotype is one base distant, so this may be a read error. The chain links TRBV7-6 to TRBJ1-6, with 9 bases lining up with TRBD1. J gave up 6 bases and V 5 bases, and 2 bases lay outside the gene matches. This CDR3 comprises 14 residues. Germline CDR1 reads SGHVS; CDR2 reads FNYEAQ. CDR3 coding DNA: TGTGCCAGCAGCGTGGGACAGGGTAATTCACCCCTCCACTTT. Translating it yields CASSVGQGNSPLHF.

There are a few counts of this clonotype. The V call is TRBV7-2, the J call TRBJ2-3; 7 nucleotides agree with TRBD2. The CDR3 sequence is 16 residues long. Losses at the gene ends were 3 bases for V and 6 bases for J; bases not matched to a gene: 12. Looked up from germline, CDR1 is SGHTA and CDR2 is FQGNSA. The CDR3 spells CASSFRAGTSMDTQYF. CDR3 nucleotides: TGTGCCAGCAGCTTCCGAGCGGGGACGTCGATGGATACGCAGTATTTT.